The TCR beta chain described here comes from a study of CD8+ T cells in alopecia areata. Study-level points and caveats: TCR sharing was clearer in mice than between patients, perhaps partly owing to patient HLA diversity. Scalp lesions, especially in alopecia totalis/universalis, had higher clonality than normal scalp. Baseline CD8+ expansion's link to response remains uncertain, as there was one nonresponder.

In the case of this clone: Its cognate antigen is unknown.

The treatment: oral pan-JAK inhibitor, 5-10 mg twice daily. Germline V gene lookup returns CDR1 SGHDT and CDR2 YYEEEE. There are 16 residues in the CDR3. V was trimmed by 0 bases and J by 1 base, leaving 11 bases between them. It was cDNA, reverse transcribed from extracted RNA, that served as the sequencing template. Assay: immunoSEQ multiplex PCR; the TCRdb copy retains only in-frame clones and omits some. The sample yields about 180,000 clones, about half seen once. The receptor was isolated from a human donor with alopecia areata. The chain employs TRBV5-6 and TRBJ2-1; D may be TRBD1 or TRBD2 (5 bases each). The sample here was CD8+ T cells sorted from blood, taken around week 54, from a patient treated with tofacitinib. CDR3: CASSLVGDGSYNEQFF. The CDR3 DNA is TGTGCCAGCAGCTTGGTCGGGGACGGGTCCTACAATGAGCAGTTCTTC.